The rows below give T cell receptor beta chains drawn from one sample of a study of blood T cell repertoires in COVID-19. Sequencing used immunoSEQ multiplex PCR; TCRdb keeps in-frame clones, though not all of them. This sample has over 250,000 clones, with 85% to 90% found just once. Sequencing was carried out using peripheral blood. These receptors were obtained from a woman aged 45-65 years with COVID-19, enrolled during active disease. Both conserved end residues are part of each CDR3. Each record gives: V gene, D gene, J gene, clone size, CDR3 protein, CDR3 DNA. The D gene is left open where the match is weak. Size is omitted from some rows. Given values are once, few, many or a class for expanded clones.

TRBV6-2/TRBV6-3	TRBD1	TRBJ1-2	-	CASSYTGTGIYGYTF	TGTGCCAGCAGTTACACTGGGACAGGGATCTATGGCTACACCTTC
TRBV11-3	-	TRBJ1-2	-	CASSPGRVVMEGYTF	TGTGCCAGCAGCCCGGGAAGAGTAGTGATGGAAGGCTACACCTTC
TRBV5-1	-	TRBJ2-3	-	CASSWRGGFGDTQYF	TGCGCCAGCAGCTGGAGGGGGGGCTTTGGAGATACGCAGTATTTT
TRBV3-1/TRBV3-2	-	TRBJ1-2	-	CASSQDGIDYGYTF	TGTGCCAGCAGCCAAGACGGTATAGACTATGGCTACACCTTC
TRBV5-1	-	TRBJ1-1	-	CASSYYQGLDTEAFF	TGCGCCAGCAGCTACTACCAGGGGCTGGACACTGAAGCTTTCTTT
TRBV5-5	-	TRBJ1-2	-	CASSYNQLVYGYTF	TGTGCCAGCAGCTATAACCAACTAGTCTATGGCTACACCTTC
TRBV14	-	TRBJ1-6	many	CASSSRQVLNSPLHF	TGTGCCAGCAGCTCCCGACAGGTGCTTAATTCACCCCTCCACTTT
TRBV3-1/TRBV3-2	-	TRBJ2-2	-	CASSQDLSGELFF	TGTGCCAGCAGCCAAGATCTGTCCGGGGAGCTGTTTTTT
TRBV21-1	-	TRBJ2-7	once	CASSKLSSGSGEQYF	TGTGCCAGCAGCAAATTATCTAGCGGGAGCGGCGAGCAGTACTTC
TRBV4-3	TRBD2	TRBJ2-2	once	CASSPTSGRASGELFF	TGCGCCAGCAGCCCGACTAGCGGGAGGGCCTCCGGGGAGCTGTTTTTT
TRBV30	TRBD1	TRBJ1-4	-	CAWSWQGDEKLFF	TGTGCCTGGAGCTGGCAGGGGGATGAAAAACTGTTTTTT
TRBV2	-	TRBJ2-5	-	CASIRQEEETQYF	TGTGCCAGCATTCGACAGGAGGAAGAGACCCAGTACTTC
TRBV19	-	TRBJ2-1	-	CASSSYFNEQFF	TGTGCCAGTAGTTCCTACTTTAATGAGCAGTTCTTC
TRBV6-4	-	TRBJ1-5	few	CASEKEGSNQPQHF	TGTGCCAGTGAAAAGGAGGGTAGCAATCAGCCCCAGCATTTT
TRBV5-6	-	TRBJ1-5	-	CASSLTGIQPQHF	TGTGCCAGCAGCTTGACAGGAATTCAGCCCCAGCATTTT
TRBV18	-	TRBJ2-5	-	CASSLGSGSVETQYF	TGTGCCAGCTCCCTCGGTTCAGGGTCGGTAGAGACCCAGTACTTC
TRBV18	TRBD1	TRBJ2-7	-	CASSPGGTGGYEQYF	TGTGCCAGCTCACCAGGTGGGACAGGGGGTTACGAGCAGTACTTC
TRBV7-4	-	TRBJ1-1	-	CASSSTQARGENTEAFF	TGTGCCAGCAGCTCCACGCAGGCCCGGGGAGAGAACACTGAAGCTTTCTTT
TRBV6-5	TRBD2	TRBJ2-3	-	CASSSSGSGLTDTQYF	TGTGCCAGCAGTTCGAGCGGGAGCGGGTTGACAGATACGCAGTATTTT
TRBV6-5	TRBD1	TRBJ2-1	-	CASESQTGGWNEQFF	TGTGCCAGCGAATCCCAGACAGGGGGCTGGAATGAGCAGTTCTTC
TRBV11-2	-	TRBJ2-1	-	CASSSWLGAYEQFF	TGTGCCAGCAGTTCTTGGCTAGGGGCCTATGAGCAGTTCTTC
TRBV19	TRBD2	TRBJ2-7	-	CASSIEFSGTLVQYF	TGTGCCAGTAGTATAGAGTTTAGCGGGACTTTGGTGCAGTACTTC
TRBV5-8	-	TRBJ2-1	-	CASSRQLLGQFF	TGTGCCAGCAGCCGACAGCTCCTCGGGCAGTTCTTC
TRBV29-1	-	TRBJ2-7	-	CSVGGGSEQYF	TGCAGCGTTGGAGGAGGGTCCGAGCAGTACTTC
TRBV7-8	TRBD2	TRBJ2-7	-	CASSFTSGRAYEQYF	TGTGCCAGCAGCTTCACTAGCGGGAGGGCCTACGAGCAGTACTTC
TRBV19	TRBD1	TRBJ1-1	once	CASSIQAGGRTEAFF	TGTGCCAGTAGTATCCAGGCAGGGGGCAGAACTGAAGCTTTCTTT
TRBV6-5	-	TRBJ2-2	-	CASSYGRVGTGELFF	TGTGCCAGCAGTTACGGCAGGGTGGGAACCGGGGAGCTGTTTTTT
TRBV19	-	TRBJ1-2	-	CATRWRVNGYTF	TGTGCCACCCGTTGGAGGGTTAATGGCTACACCTTC
TRBV25-1	TRBD1	TRBJ1-1	once	CASSRTGRAAEAFF	TGTGCCAGCAGTAGGACAGGGCGGGCTGCTGAAGCTTTCTTT
TRBV7-9	-	TRBJ1-3	-	CASSLVSGDVSGNTIYF	TGTGCCAGCAGCTTAGTATCGGGGGACGTCTCTGGAAACACCATATATTTT
TRBV5-1	TRBD1	TRBJ2-3	few	CASTLQGVVDTQYF	TGCGCCAGCACCCTACAGGGGGTGGTGGATACGCAGTATTTT
TRBV10-1	TRBD2	TRBJ2-1	-	CASSVEAGTYNEQFF	TGCGCCAGCAGTGTGGAAGCGGGAACCTACAATGAGCAGTTCTTC
TRBV9	-	TRBJ2-2	few	CASSVVGGDTGELFF	TGTGCCAGCAGCGTAGTTGGCGGGGACACCGGGGAGCTGTTTTTT
TRBV7-9	-	TRBJ1-5	few	CASSSTGNQPQHF	TGTGCCAGCAGCTCCACAGGGAATCAGCCCCAGCATTTT
TRBV5-1	TRBD2	TRBJ2-1	-	CASSSTGTTTYNEQFF	TGCGCCAGCAGCTCCACCGGGACTACTACATACAATGAGCAGTTCTTC
TRBV7-9	TRBD2	TRBJ2-1	-	CASIPPGLTYNEQFF	TGTGCCAGCATTCCCCCGGGACTAACCTACAATGAGCAGTTCTTC
TRBV2	TRBD2	TRBJ2-1	-	CASSAQASGSYNEQFF	TGTGCCAGCAGTGCCCAAGCTAGCGGCTCCTACAATGAGCAGTTCTTC
TRBV10-1	TRBD2	TRBJ2-3	-	CASSRSGRESTDTQYF	TGCGCCAGCAGTCGGAGCGGGAGGGAGAGCACAGATACGCAGTATTTT